This T cell receptor beta chain was identified during a study of T-cell memory formation after mild COVID-19. J gave up 8 bases and V 3 bases, and 6 bases lay outside the gene matches. Germline V gene lookup returns CDR1 SGHTA and CDR2 FQGTGA. The CDR3 length is 13 residues. This clonotype was observed a few times. The antigen is undetermined. Constant-segment primers were used for 5'RACE, and the resulting TCR alpha and TCR beta cDNA libraries carried sample barcodes and UMIs. TCRdb re-called the 5' RACE reads with MiXCR, one entry per CDR3 protein. The table records 110,000 or so distinct CDR3 sequences, 22% of them present only once. Findings and limits, study-wide: Clonal second-wave expansions that peaked on day 37 had unconfirmed SARS-CoV-2 specificity.

The specimen sequenced was PBMCs or a T cell subset sorted from them (not recorded which). The V gene is TRBV7-3, the J gene TRBJ1-1; 7 bases fit TRBD1. This receptor was obtained from a man aged 18 to 30 who had mild COVID-19 (a few samples of this study predate the infection). Cell type and time point are not known. In DNA form, the CDR3 reads TGTGCCAGCAGCTTCGGATCAGGGGGGGAAGCTTTCTTT. Protein sequence: CASSFGSGGEAFF.